Shown below are 21 T cell receptor beta chains from a single sample sequenced in a study of OX40 agonist ivuxolimab in advanced cancers. This table comes from immunoSEQ multiplex PCR, and its TCRdb copy is limited to in-frame clones, with some not included. The table lists roughly 20,000 clones, 83% of them singletons, with around 21% in the top ten. The source was CD4+ or CD8+ T cells sorted from blood, collected in a trial of the OX40 agonist ivuxolimab. The receptors originated from an adult with an advanced solid tumor such as melanoma, head and neck, liver or kidney cancer.

This rearrangement joins TRBV30 to TRBJ2-7; D uncertain. This CDR3 has 12 residues. Trimming removed 5 bases at V and 4 bases at J, with 12 bases between. In germline, CDR1 is GTSNPN, CDR2 SVGIG (reference sequence). CDR3 sequence reads: CAWVASMYEQYF. CDR3 nucleotide sequence: TGTGCCTGGGTCGCATCAATGTACGAGCAGTACTTC.

The CDR3 DNA follows: TGTGCCAGCAGCGTAGGGGGGGCGAGTGAGCAGTACTTC. This gives the protein CASSVGGASEQYF. This sequence joins TRBV9 and TRBJ2-7; possibly TRBD1 or TRBD2 for D (6 bases each). The CDR3 loop spans 13 amino acids. V lost 0 bases to trimming and J lost 7 bases, with 11 bases between them. The germline V gene encodes CDR1 SGDLS and CDR2 YYNGEE.

The CDR3 protein is CASSSYLTGGSETQYF. The CDR3 nucleotides are TGTGCCAGCAGCTCATACCTTACAGGGGGCTCGGAGACCCAGTACTTC. The chain is built from TRBV7-2 and TRBJ2-5; TRBD1 matches 9 bases. The V gene end was trimmed by 4 bases and the J gene end by 5 bases; junction bases not matched to a gene: 11. The CDR3 covers 16 residues. Germline V lookup: CDR1 SGHTA, CDR2 FQGNSA.

This rearrangement joins TRBV4-1 to TRBJ2-7, with 8 bases lining up with TRBD1. The CDR3 is made up of 16 amino acids. The V segment lost 3 bases and the J segment 7 bases; nucleotides outside the gene matches: 14. Germline V gene data show CDR1 as MGHRA and CDR2 as YSYEKL. CDR3 sequence (DNA): TGCGCCAGCAGCCAGGCTACAGGGGGGACCCTGTCGGAGCAGTACTTC. It encodes CASSQATGGTLSEQYF.

The chain uses TRBV7-9 and TRBJ1-1; D unclear. The CDR3 has 11 residues. V was shortened by 3 bases and J by 4 bases, with 3 bases between the two germline ends. The V gene's germline CDR1 is SEHNR and CDR2 FQNEAQ (reference sequence). The CDR3 loop is CASSFSTEAFF. The CDR3, as DNA: TGTGCCAGCAGCTTTAGCACTGAAGCTTTCTTT.

The V call is TRBV2, the J call TRBJ1-2; D possibly corresponds to TRBD1 (5 bases). The CDR3 totals 14 residues. CDR1 is SNHLY and CDR2 is FYNNEI in the germline V gene. Trimming pared 7 bases from V and 1 base from J, leaving 13 bases between. The chain's CDR3 is CASKETAFNYGYTF. CDR3 DNA sequence: TGTGCCAGCAAAGAGACAGCTTTTAACTATGGCTACACCTTC.

In its sample, this clone was seen once. The rearrangement joins TRBV7-9 to TRBJ1-1; 9 bases align to TRBD1. CDR1 SEHNR and CDR2 FQNEAQ come from the germline V gene (reference sequence). This CDR3 spans 12 amino acids. V was clipped by 6 bases and J by 4 bases; unmatched bases: 0. DNA for the CDR3: TGTGCCAGCAGGACAGGGGGCACTGAAGCTTTCTTT. Translating it yields CASRTGGTEAFF.

J is TRBJ2-2 and V is TRBV28; 8 nucleotides agree with TRBD1. The CDR3 has 16 residues. In germline, CDR1 is MDHEN, CDR2 SYDVKM. The ends lost 8 bases at V and 3 bases at J; junction bases unmatched: 11. Here the CDR3 DNA reads TGTGCCAGCCTGAGTTGGACAGGGAGGTACACCGGGGAGCTGTTTTTT. As protein: CASLSWTGRYTGELFF.

To note about this clone: The same CDR3 also results from other DNA sequences found in this sample. This chain uses TRBV6-5 with TRBJ2-7; 11 bases are shared with TRBD1. The CDR3 length is 14 residues. Germline CDR1 is MNHEY and CDR2 is SVGAGI. The trim removed 5 bases at V and 4 bases at J, leaving 4 bases unmatched. CDR3 nucleotide sequence: TGTGCCAGCAGTCCCGGACAGGGGGCTTACGAGCAGTACTTC. This translates into CASSPGQGAYEQYF.

This chain connects TRBV29-1 to TRBJ2-1; 10 nucleotides align to TRBD2. CDR3 length: 15 residues. With 6 bases clipped from V and 8 bases from J, the junction kept 13 bases outside the gene matches. CDR1 is SQVTM and CDR2 is ANQGSEA in the germline V gene. The CDR3 region is CSVHILAGAADEQFF. In DNA form, the CDR3 reads TGCAGCGTCCACATTCTAGCGGGGGCCGCCGATGAGCAGTTCTTC.

This clone is a singleton in its sample. The chain uses TRBV5-5 and TRBJ1-1; D gene ambiguous. V gave up 2 bases and J gave up 4 bases, with 3 bases separating them. This CDR3 spans 11 amino acids. Germline CDR1 and CDR2: SGHKS and YYEKEE (reference sequence). Here the CDR3 DNA reads TGTGCCAGCAGCTTAAGCACTGAAGCTTTCTTT. It translates to CASSLSTEAFF. Variable domain in full (rest from reference TRBV5-5 and TRBJ1-1): DAGVTQSPTHLIKTRGQQVTLRCSPISGHKSVSWYQQVLGQGPQFIFQYYEKEERGRGNFPDRFSARQFPNYSSELNVNALLLGDSALYLCASSLSTEAFFGQGTRLTVV.

This clone was observed a single time. This CDR3 is CASSQDGRANQETQYF. DNA for the CDR3: TGTGCCAGCAGCCAAGATGGCAGGGCAAACCAAGAGACCCAGTACTTC. V is TRBV14 and J is TRBJ2-5; D is possibly TRBD1 (5 bases). V lost 0 bases and J lost 0, with 11 bases in between. The germline V gene encodes CDR1 SGHDN and CDR2 FVKESK. The CDR3 is 16 amino acids. Supplemented by reference TRBV14 and TRBJ2-5, the full variable domain reads EAGVTQFPSHSVIEKGQTVTLRCDPISGHDNLYWYRRVMGKEIKFLLHFVKESKQDESGMPNNRFLAERTGGTYSTLKVQPAELEDSGVYFCASSQDGRANQETQYFGPGTRLLVL.

CDR3 in amino acids: CASSTWAGGSDTQYF. The CDR3 coding sequence is TGTGCCAGCAGTACTTGGGCCGGGGGGTCAGATACGCAGTATTTT. The genes are TRBV7-3 and TRBJ2-3, with 7 bases lining up with TRBD2. After removal of 6 bases from V and 4 bases from J, the junction contained 10 bases not matched to a gene. CDR1 SGHTA and CDR2 FQGTGA come from the germline V gene. The CDR3 has 15 amino acids.

This clone was counted ten times or more. The rearrangement uses TRBV7-2 and TRBJ1-1; possible D gene TRBD1, 5 bases. The CDR3 is made up of 13 amino acids. Trimming pared 3 bases from V and 1 base from J, leaving 6 bases between. Germline values: CDR1 SGHTA, CDR2 FQGNSA. The CDR3 DNA follows: TGTGCCAGCAGCTTCGGGGGGAACACTGAAGCTTTCTTT. Its translation: CASSFGGNTEAFF.

V and J are TRBV6-5 and TRBJ1-2; the D gene is possibly TRBD1 (6 bases). The CDR3 has 14 residues. V was shortened by 6 bases and J by 7 bases, with 18 bases between the two germline ends. Germline CDR1 and CDR2: MNHEY and SVGAGI. The CDR3 nucleotides read TGTGCCAGCAGAACCCCGGGGGCTCCAACTGGCTACACCTTC. Its translation: CASRTPGAPTGYTF.

The chain joins TRBV9 to TRBJ2-2; 9 bases line up with TRBD1. V lost 5 bases to trimming and J lost 5 bases; unmatched junction nucleotides: 19. This CDR3 comprises 19 residues. In germline, CDR1 is SGDLS, CDR2 YYNGEE. CDR3 residues: CASRDTGQGAQDRTGELFF. The DNA of the CDR3 is TGTGCCAGCAGGGACACGGGACAGGGAGCGCAAGACCGGACCGGGGAGCTGTTTTTT.

The chain employs TRBV7-9 and TRBJ1-2; D not certain. Trimming removed 6 bases at V and 6 bases at J, with 8 bases between. Germline values: CDR1 SEHNR, CDR2 FQNEAQ (reference sequence). This CDR3 spans 11 amino acids. CDR3 DNA sequence: TGTGCCAGCAGTCCTCTGGATGGCTACACCTTC. Protein: CASSPLDGYTF. Full variable domain (remainder filled in from reference TRBV7-9 and TRBJ1-2): DTGVSQNPRHKITKRGQNVTFRCDPISEHNRLYWYRQTLGQGPEFLTYFQNEAQLEKSRLLSDRFSAERPKGSFSTLEIQRTEQGDSAMYLCASSPLDGYTFGSGTRLTVV.

V and J are TRBV9 and TRBJ2-7; 7 positions match TRBD2. CDR1 SGDLS and CDR2 YYNGEE come from the germline V gene. The CDR3 runs 15 residues. The trim removed 0 bases at V and 7 bases at J, leaving 10 bases unmatched. This CDR3 reads CASSVGLAQSWEQYF. The CDR3 DNA follows: TGTGCCAGCAGCGTAGGACTAGCCCAAAGCTGGGAGCAGTACTTC.

This rearrangement joins TRBV5-1 to TRBJ1-2; tentatively, D is TRBD1 (6 bases). The CDR3 runs 15 residues. V dropped 2 bases and J dropped 4 bases, with 15 bases sitting between them. Germline lookup yields CDR1 SGHRS and CDR2 YFSETQ. CDR3 coding DNA: TGCGCCAGCAGCTTCAATGGAGGGGGTTCCTATGGCTACACCTTC. It translates to CASSFNGGGSYGYTF.

The gene calls are TRBV7-4 and TRBJ2-7; 7 bases agree with TRBD1. The germline gives CDR1 SGHVT, CDR2 SQSDAQ. The CDR3 is 14 amino acids. The trim removed 3 bases at V and 3 bases at J, leaving 5 bases unmatched. CDR3 sequence (DNA): TGTGCCAGCAGCTTTTACAGGGGACGCTACGAGCAGTACTTC. Translated, it gives CASSFYRGRYEQYF.

The V call is TRBV30, the J call TRBJ1-2; no reliable D call. Per the germline V gene, CDR1 is GTSNPN and CDR2 is SVGIG (reference sequence). The CDR3 runs to 13 residues. V lost 0 bases and J 6 bases, leaving 11 bases between the germline ends. The CDR3 is CAWSVRSQDGYTF. CDR3 nucleotides: TGTGCCTGGAGTGTACGCAGTCAAGATGGCTACACCTTC.